This record concerns one T cell receptor (beta chain) sequence. The target antigen is unknown. The sample belongs to a study of graft-versus-host responses after intestinal transplantation. Across the whole study: Each recipient received a multivisceral, liver-intestinal, or isolated intestinal graft. Recipients across the board were started on anti-thymocyte globulin induction, then kept on tacrolimus and steroids for two to four years. General observations from the study: Patients who carried graft-donor T cell macrochimerism also had high graft-versus-host to host-versus-graft clonal ratios in their allografts.

Libraries were prepared by immunoSEQ multiplex PCR; TCRdb keeps only in-frame clonotypes and omits some of them. The table has fewer than 45,000 clones, around 94% seen once. This CDR3 is built from 15 residues. Germline V lookup: CDR1 MNHEY, CDR2 SMNVEV (reference sequence). V gave up 3 bases and J gave up 0 bases, with 8 bases separating them. This TCR came from a human patient who received an intestinal transplant, so some T cells may come from the graft donor. The chain links TRBV27 to TRBJ2-2, with unresolved D. Source: PBMCs, taken 16 days after intestinal transplant. The CDR3: CASSFRAPNTGELFF. In nucleotides, the CDR3 is TGTGCCAGCAGTTTCAGAGCGCCGAACACCGGGGAGCTGTTTTTT.